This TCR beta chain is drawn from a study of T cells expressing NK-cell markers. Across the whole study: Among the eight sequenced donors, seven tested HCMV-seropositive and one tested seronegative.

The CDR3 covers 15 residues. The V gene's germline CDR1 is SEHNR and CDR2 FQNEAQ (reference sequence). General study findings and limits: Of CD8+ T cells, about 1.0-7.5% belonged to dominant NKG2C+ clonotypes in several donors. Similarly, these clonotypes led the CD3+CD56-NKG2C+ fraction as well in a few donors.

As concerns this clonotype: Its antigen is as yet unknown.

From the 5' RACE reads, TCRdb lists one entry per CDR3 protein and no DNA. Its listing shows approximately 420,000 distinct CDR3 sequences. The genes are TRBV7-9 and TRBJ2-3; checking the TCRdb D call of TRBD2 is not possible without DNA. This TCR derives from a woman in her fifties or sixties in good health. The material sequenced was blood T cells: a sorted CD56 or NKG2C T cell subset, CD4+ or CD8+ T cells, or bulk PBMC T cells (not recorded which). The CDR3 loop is CASSLSDGRADTQYF.